Detailed here is one T cell receptor (beta chain). Its antigen is as yet unknown. The record originates from a study of Graves' ophthalmopathy and Graves' hyperthyroidism. A diagnosis was made from clinical symptoms together with serum thyroxine, TRAb, thyroid ultrasound and orbital computed tomography. Broader study findings: With roughly 65% sensitivity and 72% to 85% specificity, the model predicted ophthalmopathy progression. Blood also harbored most expanded thyroid clonotypes above 0.001 frequency.

For repertoire sequencing, the TCR beta CDR3 regions were amplified from RNA transcripts. After a first-round RT-PCR with HTBI primers, a second-round multiplex PCR was run. MiXCR, run by TCRdb on the multiplex PCR reads, gives a single entry per CDR3 protein. The profile shows 260,000 or so distinct CDR3 sequences, approximately 42% of them singletons. The V segment lost 5 bases and the J segment 1 base; nucleotides outside the gene matches: 7. Germline V gene data show CDR1 as SGHTA and CDR2 as FQGTGA. CDR3 length: 15 amino acids. The sample taken for sequencing was peripheral blood. The sequence was collected from an adult man with Graves' ophthalmopathy. The genes are TRBV7-3 and TRBJ1-1, with TRBD1 identical over 7 bases. CDR3 DNA: TGTGCCAGCAGCCTACAGGGGAGCAGGAACACTGAAGCTTTCTTT. Translating it yields CASSLQGSRNTEAFF.